This TCR beta chain stems from a study of T-cell memory formation after mild COVID-19. Study at large: Each donor largely had its own TCR clusters.

MiXCR, run by TCRdb on the 5' RACE reads, gives a single entry per CDR3 protein. The sample consists of 400,000 or so distinct CDR3 sequences, roughly 20% of them appearing once. The CDR3 consists of 15 residues. CDR1 is MGHRA and CDR2 is YSYEKL in the germline V gene. V lost 4 bases to trimming and J lost 2 bases, with 11 bases between them. Sequenced: PBMCs or a T cell subset sorted from them (not recorded which). This clonotype was obtained from an adult woman who had mild COVID-19 (a few samples of this study predate the infection). Cell type and time point are not known. This chain joins TRBV4-1 and TRBJ2-2; D ambiguous. This CDR3 reads CASSPRGVNTGELFF. Here the CDR3 DNA reads TGCGCCAGCAGCCCCCGTGGAGTAAACACCGGGGAGCTGTTTTTT.